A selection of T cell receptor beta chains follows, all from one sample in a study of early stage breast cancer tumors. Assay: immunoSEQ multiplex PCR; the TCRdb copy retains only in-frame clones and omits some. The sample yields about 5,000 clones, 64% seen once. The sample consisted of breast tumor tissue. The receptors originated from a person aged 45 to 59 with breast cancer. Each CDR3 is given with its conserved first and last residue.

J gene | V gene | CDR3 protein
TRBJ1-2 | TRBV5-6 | CASSVDRGSYGYTF
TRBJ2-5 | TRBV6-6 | CASSIQATQYF
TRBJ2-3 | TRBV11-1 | CASSLYRDSYYTDTQYF
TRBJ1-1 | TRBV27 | CASSGQGGTEAFF
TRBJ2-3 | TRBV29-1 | CSVQQGSDTQYF
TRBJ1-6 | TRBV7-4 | CASSLQGASNSPLHF
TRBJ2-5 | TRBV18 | CASSPRGSVGETQYF
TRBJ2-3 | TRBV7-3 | CASSLRLAGGPTDTQYF
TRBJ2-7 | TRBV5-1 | CASSKLAEDYEQYF
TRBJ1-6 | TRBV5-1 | CASRGGTGGNNSPLHF
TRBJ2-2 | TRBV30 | CAWSVQHTGELFF
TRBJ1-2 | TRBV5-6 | CASSDGTGVSYGYTF
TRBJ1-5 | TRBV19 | CASSMGQDNQPQHF
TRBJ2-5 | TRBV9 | CASSVFGGVQETQYF
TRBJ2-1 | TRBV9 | CASSVFGDGEQFF
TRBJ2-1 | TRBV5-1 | CASSLAVAGEQFF
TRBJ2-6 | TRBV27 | CASSVGGTGANVLTF
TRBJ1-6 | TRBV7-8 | CASSLGGYGYTPLHF
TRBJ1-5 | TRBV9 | CASSSGGGNQPQHF
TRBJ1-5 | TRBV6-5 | CASQAGLRQPQHF
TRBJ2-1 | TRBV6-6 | CASKRLPSSYNEQFF
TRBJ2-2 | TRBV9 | CASSALLGELFF
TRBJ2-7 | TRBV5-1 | CASSFRGPTYEQYF
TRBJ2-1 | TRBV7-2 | CASSKYYRVDEQFF
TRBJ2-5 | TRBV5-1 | CASSRGQLQETQYF
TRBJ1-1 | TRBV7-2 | CASSLVATGDTEAFF
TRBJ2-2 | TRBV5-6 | CASSLGPVDTGELFF
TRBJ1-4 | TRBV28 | CASGTGALLSDGNEKLFF
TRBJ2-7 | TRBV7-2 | CASSLAAGSGAYEQYF
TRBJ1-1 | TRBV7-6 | CASSLAGGSTEAFF
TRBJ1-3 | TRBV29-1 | CSVDPQGAGNTIYF
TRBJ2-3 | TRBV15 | CATSSPAGTQYF
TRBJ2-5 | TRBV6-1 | CASLAGVWQETQYF
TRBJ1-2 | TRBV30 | CAGTGNYGYTF
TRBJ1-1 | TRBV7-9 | CASSPRQGSNTEAFF
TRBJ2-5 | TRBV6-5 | CATRTTGETQYF
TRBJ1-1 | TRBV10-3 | CAIREGGVTEAFF
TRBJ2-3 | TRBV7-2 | CASSQRVAADTQYF
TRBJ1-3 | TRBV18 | CASSPTGNSGNTIYF
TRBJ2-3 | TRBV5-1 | CASSGGRDTSTDTQYF
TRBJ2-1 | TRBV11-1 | CASSRRVAAYAYNEQFF
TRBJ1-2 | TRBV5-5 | CATTRGLNYGYTF
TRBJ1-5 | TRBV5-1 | CASSLWDSKNSNQPQHF
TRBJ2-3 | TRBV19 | CASTPGGAGADTQYF
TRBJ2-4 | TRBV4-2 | CASSQEGNIQYF
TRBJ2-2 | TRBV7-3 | CASRTPTGELFF
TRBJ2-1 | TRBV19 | CASSVTSSSYNEQFF
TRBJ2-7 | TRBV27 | CASSLSPGAGYEQYF
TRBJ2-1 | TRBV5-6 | CASSLADEQFF